This TCR beta chain was recovered during a study of shared clonotypes between healthy human individuals. Study-wide context: The study enrolled a couple of women and a few men aged 18 to 49.

Comment on this clone: Its antigen is not identified.

The germline V gene encodes CDR1 SGHAT and CDR2 FQNNGV. The CDR3 covers 16 residues. V shed 3 bases, J shed 3 bases, and the junction held 10 bases outside the gene matches. Findings of the study overall: About 5% was the fraction of naive CD4 clonotypes found shared across four donors. Investigators expected sequencing depth to affect clonotype sharing among donors.

Replicate PCRs from sorted subsets contained around 200 ng DNA, which is 31,000 or so T cell genomes. This table comes from immunoSEQ multiplex PCR, and its TCRdb copy is limited to in-frame clones, with some not included. This table has some 740,000 clones, around 92% appearing once. CD45RO-negative CD8 cells positively selected for CCR7 made up the naive population, which excluded terminally differentiated effector memory CD45RA+ cells. The chain links TRBV11-2 to TRBJ2-5; 7 bases are a match to TRBD1. The clonotype comes from a young man in good health. The specimen sequenced was naive CD8+ T cells sorted from blood. The CDR3 loop is CASSLIGETGEETQYF. As DNA, the CDR3 is TGTGCCAGCAGCTTGATCGGCGAAACAGGGGAAGAGACCCAGTACTTC. Full variable domain (missing parts from reference TRBV11-2 and TRBJ2-5): EAGVAQSPRYKIIEKRQSVAFWCNPISGHATLYWYQQILGQGPKLLIQFQNNGVVDDSQLPKDRFSAERLKGVDSTLKIQPAKLEDSAVYLCASSLIGETGEETQYFGPGTRLLVL.